This TCR beta chain was documented in a study of T cells in Graves' hyperthyroidism and ophthalmopathy. Findings and caveats of the study: A model of 13 V-J features distinguished ophthalmopathy from stable hyperthyroidism.

Authors of the study amplified TCR beta CDR3 regions from RNA transcripts. A first-round RT-PCR of the TCR CDR3 used the HTBI primer set. TCRdb used MiXCR to reprocess the multiplex PCR reads, holding one entry per CDR3 protein. Here the sample spans about 740,000 distinct CDR3 sequences, 14% being singletons. V shed 0 bases, J shed 2 bases, and the junction held 2 bases outside the gene matches. The CDR3 loop spans 16 amino acids. Germline V gene sequence: CDR1 SGHTA, CDR2 FQGNSA. To note about this clonotype: Its specificity is unknown.

Specimen: blood. The TCR was taken from a young woman with Graves' hyperthyroidism. This chain joins TRBV7-2 and TRBJ2-1; 9 nucleotides line up with TRBD2. CDR3 DNA sequence: TGTGCCAGCAGCTTAGCAGGCGGGAGGGCCTACAATGAGCAGTTCTTC. It specifies CASSLAGGRAYNEQFF.